The T cell receptor beta chain described here comes from a study of Ad26.COV2.S vaccination and SARS-CoV-2 variants. Study-level information: Donor was in the COV1001 Ad26.COV2.S trial arm. Once or twice, 56 days apart, Ad26.COV2.S was delivered intramuscularly.

Sequencing was performed with immunoSEQ multiplex PCR; in TCRdb, only in-frame clones are kept and a portion is missing. The table records roughly 420,000 clones, around 89% of them present only once. The sample's treatment: about 20 received Ad26.COV2.S at low or high dose, single or two shots; 5 received placebo; per-sample allocation not given. The samples date from day 63 after the first vaccine or placebo injection. The CDR3 contains 15 residues. Germline CDR1 and CDR2: MDHEN and SYDVKM. The trim removed 5 bases at V and 9 bases at J, leaving 9 bases unmatched. This clone was counted only a few times.

The sample in question was peripheral blood, obtained in a trial of Ad26.COV2.S vaccine versus placebo. The gene calls are TRBV28 and TRBJ1-6; TRBD1 agrees at 8 bases. The receptor comes from a person aged 18-60 years who received the Ad26.COV2.S COVID-19 vaccine or a placebo. The CDR3 DNA sequence: TGTGCCAGCAGTCCCCCCCAGGGGGCAGTTTCACCCCTCCACTTT. It codes for CASSPPQGAVSPLHF.